This T cell receptor beta chain was found in a study of blood T cell repertoires in COVID-19 (dated by TCRdb to the early 2020s). With respect to the entire study: Samples from collaborators originated in the United States, Italy and Spain and spanned both the acute and convalescent phases of COVID-19. The material from the prospective study consisted of cDNA or gDNA derived from T cells, B-cell-depleted T cells, or PBMCs. The dataset comprised deeply sampled blood TCRbeta repertoires from subjects exposed to, actively infected with, or recovered from COVID-19. The repertoires were released in a freely available public database intended as a resource for research on the immune response to SARS-CoV-2. Samples came from the ongoing ImmuneRACE study (first 160 participants) plus 1,254 subjects from 6 global collaborators. The sample metadata nearly always contained a de-identified subject ID, COVID-19 status, age in years and sex. Where available, HLA class I and class II types were obtained from metadata supplied by the sample provider rather than from assay-based typing. General conclusions and limits of the study: How much clinical and demographic metadata was included differed by source and by participant, and the metadata was provided uncurated.

Note on this clone: Its antigen target is currently unknown. The input lacks base qualities; no much larger clone sits a single base away.

Participants in the prospective study were aged roughly 18 to 100 years, lived in under 30 United States geographic areas, and enrolled through a virtual design. In the prospective study, participants were assigned to cohorts based on the clinical history participants reported in a screening survey and a study questionnaire. Recovered participants in ImmuneRACE Cohort 3 were defined by two consecutive negative NP/OP PCR tests, clearance by a healthcare professional, or resolution of symptoms. In the prospective study, mobile phlebotomists collected whole blood, serum and a nasopharyngeal or oropharyngeal swab from each participant. Participants in the prospective study had the option to provide additional blood draws and questionnaires over a roughly 2-month period. Blood samples from the prospective study were shipped frozen or at room temperature prior to DNA extraction. TCRbeta CDR3 regions were amplified from genomic DNA using the immunoSEQ Assay, a bias-controlled multiplex PCR. The original methods were these. Within the assay, amplification of reference gene primers was used to estimate how many nucleated cells each sample contained. To quantify the absolute abundance of each unique TCRbeta CDR3 rearrangement, sequence reads were collapsed and filtered. For each sample, productive Simpson clonality was calculated as the square root of Simpson's diversity index across productive rearrangements. TCRdb's version of the immuneACCESS table is confined to in-frame rearrangements and falls short of the full clone set. An unresolved V gene accounts for under half of the shortfall where checked; the remainder is of unknown origin. V and J calls and clone size come straight from that table; D and trimming were deduced from the DNA. The sample contains 150,000 to 200,000 clones, 84% of them found a single time. Approximately 12% of the sample goes to the ten largest clones.

The V end loses 4 bases and the J end loses 6 bases, and a stretch of 9 bases separates them. Taken from the germline V gene, the CDR1 and CDR2 loops are MNHEY and SVGAGI. The CDR3, from cysteine to phenylalanine, totals 12 residues. This entry keeps only the CDR3 DNA: 36 bases, framed from base 1. The sequence was obtained from a man aged 45 to 65 who had recovered from COVID-19. Sequenced: PBMCs or T cells enriched from blood (not recorded which). Recombination joined TRBV6-5 with TRBJ1-1; the D gene is unclear. The CDR3 loop reads CASSSLGAEAFF. The DNA sequence reads TGTGCCAGCAGTTCCCTAGGTGCTGAAGCTTTCTTT.